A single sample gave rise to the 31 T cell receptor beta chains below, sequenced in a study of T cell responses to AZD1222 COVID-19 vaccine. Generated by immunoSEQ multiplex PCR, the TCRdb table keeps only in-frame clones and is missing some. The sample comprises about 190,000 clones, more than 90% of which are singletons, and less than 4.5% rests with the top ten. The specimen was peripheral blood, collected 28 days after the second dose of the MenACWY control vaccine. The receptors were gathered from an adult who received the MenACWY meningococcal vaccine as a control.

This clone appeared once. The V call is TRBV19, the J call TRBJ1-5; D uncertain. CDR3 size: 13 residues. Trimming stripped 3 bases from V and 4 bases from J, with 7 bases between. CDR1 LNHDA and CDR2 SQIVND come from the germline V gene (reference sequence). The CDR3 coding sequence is TGTGCCAGTAGTATTAATAGGAATCAGCCCCAGCATTTT. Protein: CASSINRNQPQHF.

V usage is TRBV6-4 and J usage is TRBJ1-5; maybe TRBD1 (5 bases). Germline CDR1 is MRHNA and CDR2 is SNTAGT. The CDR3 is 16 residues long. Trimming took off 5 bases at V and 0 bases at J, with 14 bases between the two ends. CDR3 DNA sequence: TGTGCCAGCAGTCCTCAACCGGGGGGTAGCAATCAGCCCCAGCATTTT. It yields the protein CASSPQPGGSNQPQHF.

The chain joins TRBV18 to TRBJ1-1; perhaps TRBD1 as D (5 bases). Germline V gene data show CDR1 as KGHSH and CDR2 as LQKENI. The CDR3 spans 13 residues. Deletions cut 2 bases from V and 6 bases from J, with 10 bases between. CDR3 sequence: CASSPIGTAEAFF. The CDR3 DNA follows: TGTGCCAGCTCACCAATTGGGACTGCTGAAGCTTTCTTT. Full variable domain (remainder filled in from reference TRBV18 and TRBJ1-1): NAGVMQNPRHLVRRRGQEARLRCSPMKGHSHVYWYRQLPEEGLKFMVYLQKENIIDESGMPKERFSAEFPKEGPSILRIQQVVRGDSAAYFCASSPIGTAEAFFGQGTRLTVV.

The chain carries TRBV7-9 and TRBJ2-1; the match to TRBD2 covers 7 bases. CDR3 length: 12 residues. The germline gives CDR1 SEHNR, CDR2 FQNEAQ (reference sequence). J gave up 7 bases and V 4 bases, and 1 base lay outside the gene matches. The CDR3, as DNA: TGTGCCAGCAGCTCGGGGGGTAATGAGCAGTTCTTC. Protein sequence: CASSSGGNEQFF.

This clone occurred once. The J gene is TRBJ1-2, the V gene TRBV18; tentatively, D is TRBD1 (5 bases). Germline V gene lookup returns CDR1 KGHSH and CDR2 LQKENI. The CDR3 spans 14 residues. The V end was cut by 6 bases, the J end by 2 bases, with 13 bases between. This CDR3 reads CASSRGVSNYGYTF. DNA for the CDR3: TGTGCCAGCTCGCGAGGGGTAAGCAACTATGGCTACACCTTC.

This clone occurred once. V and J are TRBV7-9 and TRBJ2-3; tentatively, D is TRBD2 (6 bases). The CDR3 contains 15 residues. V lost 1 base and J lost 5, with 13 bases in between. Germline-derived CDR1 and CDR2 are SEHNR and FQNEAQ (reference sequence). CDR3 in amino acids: CASSLGGLAQDTQYF. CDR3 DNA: TGTGCCAGCAGCTTAGGGGGTCTAGCGCAAGATACGCAGTATTTT.

CDR3 DNA sequence: TGTGCCAGCAGTCCTACCCATTGGGGCTCTGGCTACACCTTC. Translating it yields CASSPTHWGSGYTF. The chain recombines TRBV6-5 with TRBJ1-2; D might be TRBD1 (5 bases). V was shortened by 5 bases and J by 7 bases, with 17 bases between the two germline ends. Germline loops: CDR1 MNHEY, CDR2 SVGAGI. The CDR3 contains 14 residues.

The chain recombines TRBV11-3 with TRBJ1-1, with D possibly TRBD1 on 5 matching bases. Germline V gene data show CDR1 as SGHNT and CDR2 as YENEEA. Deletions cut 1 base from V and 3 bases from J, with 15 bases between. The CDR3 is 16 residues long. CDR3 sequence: CASSLGLTESDTEAFF. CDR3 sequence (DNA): TGTGCCAGCAGCTTAGGTCTGACAGAATCGGACACTGAAGCTTTCTTT.

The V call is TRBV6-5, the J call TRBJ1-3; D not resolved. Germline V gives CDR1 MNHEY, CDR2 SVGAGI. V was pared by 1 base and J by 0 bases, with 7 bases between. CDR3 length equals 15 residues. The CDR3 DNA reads TGTGCCAGCAGTTACTTCTCCGTCTCTGGAAACACCATATATTTT. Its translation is CASSYFSVSGNTIYF.

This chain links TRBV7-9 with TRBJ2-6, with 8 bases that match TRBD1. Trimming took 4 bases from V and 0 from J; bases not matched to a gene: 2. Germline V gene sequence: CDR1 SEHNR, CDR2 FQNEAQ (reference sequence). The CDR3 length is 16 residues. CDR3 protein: CASSSGQVSGANVLTF. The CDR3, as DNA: TGTGCCAGCAGCTCGGGACAGGTCTCTGGGGCCAACGTCCTGACTTTC.

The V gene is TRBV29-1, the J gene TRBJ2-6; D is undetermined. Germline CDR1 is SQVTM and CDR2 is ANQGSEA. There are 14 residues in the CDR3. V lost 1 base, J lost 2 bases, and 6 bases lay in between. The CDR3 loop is CSVEGAPGANVLTF. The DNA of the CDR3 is TGCAGCGTTGAAGGGGCACCTGGGGCCAACGTCCTGACTTTC.

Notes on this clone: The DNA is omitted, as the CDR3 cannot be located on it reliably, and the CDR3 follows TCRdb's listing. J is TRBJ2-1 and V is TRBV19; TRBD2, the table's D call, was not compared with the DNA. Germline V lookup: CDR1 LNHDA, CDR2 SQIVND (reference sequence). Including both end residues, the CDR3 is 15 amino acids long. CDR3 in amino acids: CASTSVEREDNEQFF.

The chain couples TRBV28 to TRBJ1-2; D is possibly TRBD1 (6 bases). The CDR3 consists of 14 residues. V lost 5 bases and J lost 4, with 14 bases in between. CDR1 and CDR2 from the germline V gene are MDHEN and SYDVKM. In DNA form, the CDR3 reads TGTGCCAGCAGTCAGGGGTCCCACGTCTATGGCTACACCTTC. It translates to CASSQGSHVYGYTF.

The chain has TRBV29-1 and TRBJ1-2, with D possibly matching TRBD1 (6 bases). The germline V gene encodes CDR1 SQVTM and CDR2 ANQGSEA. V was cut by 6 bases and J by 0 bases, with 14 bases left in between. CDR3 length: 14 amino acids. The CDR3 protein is CSVRDTKANYGYTF. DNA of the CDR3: TGCAGCGTCCGGGACACTAAAGCTAACTATGGCTACACCTTC.

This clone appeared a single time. DNA of the CDR3: TGTGCCAGCAGTTTACGCCGACTCGGCACAGATACGCAGTATTTT. Amino acid sequence: CASSLRRLGTDTQYF. V usage is TRBV28 and J usage is TRBJ2-3; unclear D gene. The CDR3 has 15 residues. Germline V lookup: CDR1 MDHEN, CDR2 SYDVKM. V dropped 2 bases and J dropped 1 base, with 10 bases sitting between them. The variable domain in full, with the rest retrieved from reference TRBV28 and TRBJ2-3, is DVKVTQSSRYLVKRTGEKVFLECVQDMDHENMFWYRQDPGLGLRLIYFSYDVKMKEKGDIPEGYSVSREKKERFSLILESASTNQTSMYLCASSLRRLGTDTQYFGPGTRLTVL.

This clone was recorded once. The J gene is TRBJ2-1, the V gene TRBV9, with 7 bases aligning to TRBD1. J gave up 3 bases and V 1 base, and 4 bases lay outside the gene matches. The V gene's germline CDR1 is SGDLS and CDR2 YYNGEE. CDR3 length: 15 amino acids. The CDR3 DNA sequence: TGTGCCAGCAGCGTAAAGGCAGGGGGCTACAATGAGCAGTTCTTC. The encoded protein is CASSVKAGGYNEQFF.

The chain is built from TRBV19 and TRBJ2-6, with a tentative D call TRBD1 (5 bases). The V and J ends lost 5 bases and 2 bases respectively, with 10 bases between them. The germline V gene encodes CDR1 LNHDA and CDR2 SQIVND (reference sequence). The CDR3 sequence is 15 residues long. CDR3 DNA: TGTGCCAGTAGTGAACAGGTGGCTGGGGCCAACGTCCTGACTTTC. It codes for CASSEQVAGANVLTF.

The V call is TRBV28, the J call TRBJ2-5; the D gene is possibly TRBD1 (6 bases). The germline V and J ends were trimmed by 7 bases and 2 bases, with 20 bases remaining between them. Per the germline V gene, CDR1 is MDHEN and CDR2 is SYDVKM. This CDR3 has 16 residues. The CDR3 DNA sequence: TGTGCCAGCACCCTGAATACAGGGACCTTTCAAGAGACCCAGTACTTC. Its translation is CASTLNTGTFQETQYF.

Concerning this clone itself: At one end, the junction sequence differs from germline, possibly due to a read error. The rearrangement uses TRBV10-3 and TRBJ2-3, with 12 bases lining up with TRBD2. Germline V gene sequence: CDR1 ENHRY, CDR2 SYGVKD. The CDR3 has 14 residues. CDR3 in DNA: TGTACCATACAACTAGCGGGAGGCCCAGATACGCAGTATTTT. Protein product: CTIQLAGGPDTQYF.

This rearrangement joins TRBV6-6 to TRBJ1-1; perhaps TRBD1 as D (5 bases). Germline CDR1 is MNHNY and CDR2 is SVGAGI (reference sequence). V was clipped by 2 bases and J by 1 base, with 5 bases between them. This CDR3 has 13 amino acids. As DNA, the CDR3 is TGTGCCAGCAGTTACCAGGGGAACACTGAAGCTTTCTTT. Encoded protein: CASSYQGNTEAFF.

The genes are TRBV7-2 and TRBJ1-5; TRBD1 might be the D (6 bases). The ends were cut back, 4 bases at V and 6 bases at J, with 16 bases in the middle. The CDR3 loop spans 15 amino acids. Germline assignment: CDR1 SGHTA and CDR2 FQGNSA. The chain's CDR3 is CASSYQAGASQPQHF. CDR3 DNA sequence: TGTGCCAGCAGCTATCAAGCGGGGGCTAGTCAGCCCCAGCATTTT.

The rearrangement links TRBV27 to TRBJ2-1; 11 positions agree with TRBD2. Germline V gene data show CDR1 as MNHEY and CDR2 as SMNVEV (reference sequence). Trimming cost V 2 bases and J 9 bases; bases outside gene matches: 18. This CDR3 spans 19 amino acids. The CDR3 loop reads CASSLDPPSGRRPKLEQFF. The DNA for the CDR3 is TGTGCCAGCAGTTTAGACCCCCCTAGCGGGAGGCGCCCCAAGCTTGAGCAGTTCTTC.

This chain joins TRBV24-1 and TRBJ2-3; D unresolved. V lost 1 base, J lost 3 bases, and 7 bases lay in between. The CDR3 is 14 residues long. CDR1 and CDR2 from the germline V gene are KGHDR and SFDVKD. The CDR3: CATSDFRPTDTQYF. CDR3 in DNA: TGTGCCACCAGTGATTTTCGTCCTACAGATACGCAGTATTTT.

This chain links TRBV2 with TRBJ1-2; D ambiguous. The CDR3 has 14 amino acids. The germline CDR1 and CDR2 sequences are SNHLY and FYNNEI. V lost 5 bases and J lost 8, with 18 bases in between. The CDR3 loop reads CASSIPLGTAGYTF. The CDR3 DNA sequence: TGTGCCAGCAGTATTCCCCTAGGCACCGCCGGCTACACCTTC.

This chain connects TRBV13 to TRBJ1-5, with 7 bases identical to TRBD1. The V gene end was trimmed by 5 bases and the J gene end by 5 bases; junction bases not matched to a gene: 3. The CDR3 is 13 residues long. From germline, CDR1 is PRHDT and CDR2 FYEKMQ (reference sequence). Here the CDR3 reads CASSLDRDQPQHF. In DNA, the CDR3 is TGTGCCAGCAGCCTTGACAGGGATCAGCCCCAGCATTTT.

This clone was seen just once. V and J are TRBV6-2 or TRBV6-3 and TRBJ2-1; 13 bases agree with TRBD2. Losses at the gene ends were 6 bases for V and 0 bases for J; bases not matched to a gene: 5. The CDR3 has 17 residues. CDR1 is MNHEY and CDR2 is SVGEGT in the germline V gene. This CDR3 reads CASSGGTSGISYNEQFF. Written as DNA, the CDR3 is TGTGCCAGCAGCGGTGGGACTAGCGGGATCTCCTACAATGAGCAGTTCTTC.

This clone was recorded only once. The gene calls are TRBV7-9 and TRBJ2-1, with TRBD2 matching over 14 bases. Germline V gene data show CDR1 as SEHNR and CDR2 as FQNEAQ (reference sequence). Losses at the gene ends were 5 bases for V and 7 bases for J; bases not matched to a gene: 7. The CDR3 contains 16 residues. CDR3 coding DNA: TGTGCCAGCAGCGGGCGACTAGCGGGAGGGACGAATGAGCAGTTCTTC. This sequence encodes CASSGRLAGGTNEQFF.

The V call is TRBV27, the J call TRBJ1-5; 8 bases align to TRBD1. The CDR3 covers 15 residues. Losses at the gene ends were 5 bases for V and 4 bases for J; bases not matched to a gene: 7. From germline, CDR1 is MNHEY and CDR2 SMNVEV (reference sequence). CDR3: CASSPGQGRNQPQHF. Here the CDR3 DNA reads TGTGCCAGCAGTCCCGGACAGGGAAGAAATCAGCCCCAGCATTTT.

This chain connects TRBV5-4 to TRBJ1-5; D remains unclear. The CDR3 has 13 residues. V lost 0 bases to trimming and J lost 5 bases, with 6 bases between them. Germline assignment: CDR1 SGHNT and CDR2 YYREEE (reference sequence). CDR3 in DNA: TGTGCCAGCAGCTTGGATAGAGATCAGCCCCAGCATTTT. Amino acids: CASSLDRDQPQHF.

CDR3 nucleotides: TGTGCCAGCAGCCTCTCTGCTGGCTACACCTTC. Its translation is CASSLSAGYTF. The gene calls are TRBV7-8 and TRBJ1-2, with D uncertain. CDR1 and CDR2 (germline): SGHVS, FQNEAQ. V was cut by 5 bases and J by 7 bases, with 8 bases left in between. The CDR3 length is 11 residues.

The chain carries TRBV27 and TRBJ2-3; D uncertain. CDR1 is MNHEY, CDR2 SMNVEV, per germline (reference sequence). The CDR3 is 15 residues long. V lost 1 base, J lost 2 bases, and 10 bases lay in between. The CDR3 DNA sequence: TGTGCCAGCAGTTTATTACCAGGATCCACAGATACGCAGTATTTT. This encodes CASSLLPGSTDTQYF.